This T cell receptor beta chain was captured by sequencing in a study of shared clonotypes between healthy human individuals. This clone has only one observation. Trimming pared 7 bases from V and 1 base from J, leaving 11 bases between. The germline gives CDR1 SNHLY, CDR2 FYNNEI. This CDR3 contains 14 residues. Only in-frame clones appear in the TCRdb table, and some are missing; sequencing was by immunoSEQ multiplex PCR. The sample contains 2 million to 3 million clones, approximately 94% of which appear only once. Sequencing was carried out using naive CD4+ T cells from PBMCs. Subset here: CD45RA+ positively selected. The receptor comes from a man aged 18-30 years in good health. Some clones in this sample may be carry-over from other donors' samples. The genes are TRBV2 and TRBJ1-5, with D tentatively TRBD1 (6 bases). CDR3 region: CASNWGGSNQPQHF. The CDR3 DNA follows: TGTGCCAGCAATTGGGGGGGCAGCAATCAGCCCCAGCATTTT. The variable domain in full, completed from reference TRBV2 and TRBJ1-5, reads EPEVTQTPSHQVTQMGQEVILRCVPISNHLYFYWYRQILGQKVEFLVSFYNNEISEKSEIFDDQFSVERPDGSNFTLKIRSTKLEDSAMYFCASNWGGSNQPQHFGDGTRLSIL.